The clone carrying this T cell receptor (beta chain) came up once. The repertoire was sequenced with immunoSEQ multiplex PCR; TCRdb's copy has only in-frame clones and lacks some. The sample lists around 190,000 clones, roughly 86% seen once, with about 1.7% in the top ten. The data derive from a study of blood T cell repertoires in COVID-19. V shed 4 bases and J shed 5 bases, with 15 bases lying between them. This CDR3 has 15 amino acids. CDR1 SGHNT and CDR2 YYREEE come from the germline V gene (reference sequence). The gene calls are TRBV5-4 and TRBJ1-4; a weak D match, TRBD1 (5 bases). The origin of this receptor is a man aged 18 to 30 with active or convalescent COVID-19. Material for sequencing was peripheral blood. This chain's CDR3 is CASSRGGYTNEKLFF. The CDR3 DNA reads TGTGCCAGCAGCCGCGGGGGATACACCAATGAAAAACTGTTTTTT.